The rows below give T cell receptor beta chains drawn from one sample of a study of blood T cell repertoires in COVID-19. The repertoire was sequenced with immunoSEQ multiplex PCR; TCRdb's copy has only in-frame clones and lacks some. The sample has 120,000 to 150,000 clones, about 86% seen once. Material for sequencing was peripheral blood. The receptors stem from a woman between 45 and 60 years old with active or convalescent COVID-19. Each CDR3 is given with its conserved first and last residue. The order of the fields is clone size, J gene, D gene, V gene, CDR3 DNA, CDR3 protein. A D gene is named only where the DNA matches it firmly. Rows give clone size only sometimes, using once, few, many, or a class for an expanded clone.

>-|TRBJ1-6|TRBD1|TRBV6-2/TRBV6-3
TGTGCCAGCAGTTCATTGACAGGGGCCTATTCACCCCTCCACTTT
CASSSLTGAYSPLHF
>-|TRBJ1-2|-|TRBV7-9
TGTGCCAGCAGCCCCGAGTCCGTCCAGGTGATCTATGGCTACACCTTC
CASSPESVQVIYGYTF
>-|TRBJ2-3|-|TRBV5-1
TGCGCCAGCAGCTTGGGACTAGAGGGCACAGATACGCAGTATTTT
CASSLGLEGTDTQYF
>-|TRBJ2-4|-|TRBV10-3
TGTGCCACGGCCTCAGGGTCCAAAAACATTCAGTACTTC
CATASGSKNIQYF
>-|TRBJ1-5|TRBD1|TRBV27
TGTGCCAGCAGATCAACAGGGGGATACCAGCATTTT
CASRSTGGYQHF
>-|TRBJ1-3|-|TRBV15
TGTGCCACCAGCCTCGAAGGGGGAAACTCTGGAAACACCATATATTTT
CATSLEGGNSGNTIYF
>few|TRBJ2-2|-|TRBV6-5
TGTGCCAGCAGTTACTCGACTAGGGAAACCGGGGAGCTGTTTTTT
CASSYSTRETGELFF
>-|TRBJ2-7|TRBD2|TRBV5-1
TGCGCCAGCAGCTTGGAAGCGGGGGACTACGAGCAGTACTTC
CASSLEAGDYEQYF
>-|TRBJ2-5|TRBD2|TRBV12-5
TGTGCTAGCCGGACTAGCGGGGGGGCGGAGACCCAGTACTTC
CASRTSGGAETQYF
>-|TRBJ1-5|-|TRBV21-1
TGTGCCAGCAGCAATAGACAGGGGTCTGGGGGGATTAATCAGCCCCAGCATTTT
CASSNRQGSGGINQPQHF
>once|TRBJ1-1|-|TRBV20-1
TGCAGTGCTAGACCTCAAGCCGTAGCTTTCTTT
CSARPQAVAFF
>-|TRBJ2-2|TRBD2|TRBV19
TGTGCCAGTAGTATGCCAGCGGGGGGGCCGAACACCGGGGAGCTGTTTTTT
CASSMPAGGPNTGELFF
>-|TRBJ1-5|TRBD1|TRBV6-2/TRBV6-3
TGTGCCAGCCGTTTTGCCCCAGGGGGTTGGAATCAGCCCCAGCATTTT
CASRFAPGGWNQPQHF
>-|TRBJ2-7|TRBD2|TRBV7-2
TGTGCCAGCAGCGACAGCGGGGCATACGAGCAGTACTTC
CASSDSGAYEQYF
>-|TRBJ2-1|-|TRBV21-1
TGTGCCAGCAGCAAAGCGGCTGAGCAGTTCTTC
CASSKAAEQFF
>-|TRBJ1-4|TRBD1|TRBV28
TGTGCCAGCAGTTTCGCAGGGGGCGGGTATGAAAAACTGTTTTTT
CASSFAGGGYEKLFF
>few|TRBJ1-1|-|TRBV29-1
TGCAGCGGATTAGGGGCAGCCTTGAACACTGAAGCTTTCTTT
CSGLGAALNTEAFF
>-|TRBJ1-2|-|TRBV5-6
TGTGCCAGCAGCTTGGTATCAGGAAGTAACTATGGCTACACCTTC
CASSLVSGSNYGYTF
>-|TRBJ1-5|-|TRBV30
TGTGCCTGGGGTTTACGGGGGGGCAATCAGCCCCAGCATTTT
CAWGLRGGNQPQHF
>-|TRBJ1-2|-|TRBV19
TGTGCCAGTAGTCGGGAGGGGTTCCCCCGGTATGGCTACACCTTC
CASSREGFPRYGYTF
>-|TRBJ2-2|-|TRBV5-1
TGCGCCAGCAGCTGGGAAACAGGGAACACCGGGGAGCTGTTTTTT
CASSWETGNTGELFF
>-|TRBJ2-5|TRBD1|TRBV5-1
TGCGCCAGCAGCCCGGGACAGCAGCAAGAGACCCAGTACTTC
CASSPGQQQETQYF
>-|TRBJ2-6|TRBD1|TRBV30
TGTGCCTGGGCCGGGTCAGGGGGAAGTGGGGCCAACGTCCTGACTTTC
CAWAGSGGSGANVLTF
>-|TRBJ1-5|-|TRBV5-1
TGCGCCAGCAGTCTCGACGGGGAACGCAATCAGCCCCAGCATTTT
CASSLDGERNQPQHF
>-|TRBJ2-7|-|TRBV12-3/TRBV12-4
TGTGCCAGCAGTTTGTTGCGCGGGATTTCGTACTTC
CASSLLRGISYF
>-|TRBJ2-1|TRBD2|TRBV27
TGTGCCAGCAGTTTATATGGGGGGACTAGCGGGAGGGTAAGGAATGAGCAGTTCTTC
CASSLYGGTSGRVRNEQFF
>-|TRBJ1-5|-|TRBV7-9
TGTGCCAGCAGCTTGGGACACTATCAGCCCCAGCATTTT
CASSLGHYQPQHF
>-|TRBJ1-4|-|TRBV7-4
TGTGCCAGCAGCTTAATTTGGGGGCAAAACACACACACAACTAATGAAAAACTGTTTTTT
CASSLIWGQNTHTTNEKLFF
>-|TRBJ1-2|TRBD1|TRBV19
TGTGCCAGTAGTAGGGACAGCTCCCCCCTAACTAACTATGGCTACACCTTC
CASSRDSSPLTNYGYTF
>-|TRBJ1-2|TRBD1|TRBV27
TGTGCCAGCAGTTTCAGGGGGAACTATGGCTACACCTTC
CASSFRGNYGYTF
>-|TRBJ1-2|-|TRBV7-2
TGTGCCAGCAGCTTTTTCCTAGGGGGTGATGGCTACACCTTC
CASSFFLGGDGYTF
>-|TRBJ1-3|TRBD1|TRBV14
TGTGCCAGCAGCCAAGCGGACTTACGGCCGGGACAGTCTGGAAACACCATATATTTT
CASSQADLRPGQSGNTIYF
>-|TRBJ1-5|-|TRBV7-2
TGTGCCAGCAGCCCCGAGGTGAATCAGCCCCAGCATTTT
CASSPEVNQPQHF
>-|TRBJ1-3|TRBD1|TRBV5-1
TGCGCCAGCAGCTTGACTGTCGGACAGGCAGACACCATATATTTT
CASSLTVGQADTIYF
>-|TRBJ2-1|TRBD2|TRBV11-2
TGTGCCAGCAGCCCCGGGACTAGCGGATCCTCCTACAATGAGCAGTTCTTC
CASSPGTSGSSYNEQFF
>once|TRBJ2-7|TRBD1|TRBV28
TGTGCCAGCCTATCTCCGGGACAGGGCCCCTACGAGCAGTACTTC
CASLSPGQGPYEQYF